This TCR beta chain came from a study of OX40 agonist ivuxolimab in advanced cancers. In the study overall: The dose-escalation group included hepatocellular carcinoma, melanoma, renal cell carcinoma and head and neck cancer. Partial responses were recorded for three patients, including one with hepatocellular carcinoma and two with cutaneous melanoma.

Study results and caveats: Fewer expanded clones were found on average in CD4+ than in CD8+ T cells.

This clone was picked up one time. The target antigen is unknown. The junction had 8 bases not matched to a gene; V was cut back by 2 bases and J by 2 bases. The germline V gene has CDR1 SEHNR and CDR2 FQNEAQ (reference sequence). This CDR3 contains 17 residues. Profiled with immunoSEQ multiplex PCR; TCRdb holds only in-frame clones, not every one. Here the sample spans about 77,000 clones, 85% to 90% being singletons. The chain recombines TRBV7-9 with TRBJ2-3, with 9 bases identical to TRBD2. The sequence was collected from an adult with an advanced solid tumor such as melanoma, head and neck, liver or kidney cancer. Sample: CD4+ or CD8+ T cells sorted from blood, taken in a trial of the OX40 agonist ivuxolimab. The CDR3 here is CASSLSKRGAYTDTQYF. The CDR3 DNA is TGTGCCAGCAGCTTATCGAAGCGGGGGGCCTACACAGATACGCAGTATTTT.